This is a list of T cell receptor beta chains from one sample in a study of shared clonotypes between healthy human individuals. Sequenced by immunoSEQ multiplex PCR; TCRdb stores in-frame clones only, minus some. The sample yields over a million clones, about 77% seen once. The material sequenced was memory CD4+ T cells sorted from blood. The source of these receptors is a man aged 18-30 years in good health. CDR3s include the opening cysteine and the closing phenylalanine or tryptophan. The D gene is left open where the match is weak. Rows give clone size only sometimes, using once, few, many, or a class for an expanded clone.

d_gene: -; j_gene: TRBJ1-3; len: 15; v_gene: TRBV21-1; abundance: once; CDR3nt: TGTGCCAGCAGCAAAGACAGGGTCGAGGGAAACACCATATATTTT; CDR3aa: CASSKDRVEGNTIYF
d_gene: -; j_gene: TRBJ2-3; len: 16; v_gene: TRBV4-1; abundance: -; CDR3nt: TGCGCCAGCAGCCAAGAGTGGATAGGACCCACAGATACGCAGTATTTT; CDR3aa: CASSQEWIGPTDTQYF
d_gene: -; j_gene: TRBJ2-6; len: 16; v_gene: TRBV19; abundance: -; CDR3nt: TGTGCCAGTAGTCCACGGGGGGCCACGGGGGCCAACGTCCTGACTTTC; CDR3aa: CASSPRGATGANVLTF
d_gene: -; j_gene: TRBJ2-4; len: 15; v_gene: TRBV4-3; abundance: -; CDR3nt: TGCGCCAGCAGCCAAGTCCAGGGGACGGGGAACATTCAGTACTTC; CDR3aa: CASSQVQGTGNIQYF
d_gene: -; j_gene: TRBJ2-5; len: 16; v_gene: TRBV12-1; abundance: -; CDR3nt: TGTGCCAGCAGCTTTCTCTGGGCAGGGGTCGCGGAGACCCAGTACTTC; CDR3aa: CASSFLWAGVAETQYF
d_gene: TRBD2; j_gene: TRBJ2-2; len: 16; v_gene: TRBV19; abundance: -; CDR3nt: TGTGCCAGTAGTATAGACGGGGGGGCTTTTCCCGGGGAGCTGTTTTTT; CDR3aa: CASSIDGGAFPGELFF
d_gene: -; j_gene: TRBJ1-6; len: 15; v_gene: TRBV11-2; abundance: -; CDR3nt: TGTGCCAGCAGCTCCTCCTGGTTGGGCGATTCACCCCTCCACTTT; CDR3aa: CASSSSWLGDSPLHF
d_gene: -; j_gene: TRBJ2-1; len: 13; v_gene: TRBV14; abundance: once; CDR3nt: TGTGCCAGCAGCCAAGTTCGCCCGGGGGAGCAGTTCTTC; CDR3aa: CASSQVRPGEQFF
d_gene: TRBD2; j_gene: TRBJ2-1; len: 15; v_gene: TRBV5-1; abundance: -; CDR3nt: TGCGCCAGCAGCTTGGTTGGGACTAGCGACACGAATGAGTTCTTC; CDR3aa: CASSLVGTSDTNEFF
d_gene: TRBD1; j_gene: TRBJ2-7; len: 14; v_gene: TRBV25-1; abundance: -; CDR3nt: TGTGCCAGCAGTGAATTAGGACAGGGCCGCGAGCAGTACTTC; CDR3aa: CASSELGQGREQYF
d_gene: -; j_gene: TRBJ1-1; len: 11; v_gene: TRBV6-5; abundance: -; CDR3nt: TGTGCCAGCAGTTACGACACTGAAGCTTTCTTT; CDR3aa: CASSYDTEAFF
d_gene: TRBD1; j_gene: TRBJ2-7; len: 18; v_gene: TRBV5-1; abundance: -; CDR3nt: TGCGCCAGCAGCATGACGACCACCTGGGGACAGGGATCCTACGAGCAGTACTTC; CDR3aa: CASSMTTTWGQGSYEQYF
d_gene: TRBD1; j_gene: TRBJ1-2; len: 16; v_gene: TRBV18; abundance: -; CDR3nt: TGTGCCAGCTCGCTCGGGGACAGCCTAGCTAACTATGGCTACACCTTC; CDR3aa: CASSLGDSLANYGYTF
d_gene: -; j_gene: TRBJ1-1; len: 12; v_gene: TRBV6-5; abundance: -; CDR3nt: TGTGCCAGCAGAATAGCACAAACTCAAGCTTTCTTT; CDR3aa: CASRIAQTQAFF
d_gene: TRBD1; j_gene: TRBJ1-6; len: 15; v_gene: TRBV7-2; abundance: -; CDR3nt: TGTGCCAGCAGCCAGCGTCCGGGACAGAATTCACCCCTCCACTTT; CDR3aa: CASSQRPGQNSPLHF
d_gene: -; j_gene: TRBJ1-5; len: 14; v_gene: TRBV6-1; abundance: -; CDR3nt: TGTGCCAGCACCGGGGGGCGCGTCAATCAGCCCCAGCATTTT; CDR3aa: CASTGGRVNQPQHF
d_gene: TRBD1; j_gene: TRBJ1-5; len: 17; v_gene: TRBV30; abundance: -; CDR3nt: TGTGCCTGGAGTGTAAGGTCGGGACAGGGGAGCAATCAGCCCCAGCATTTT; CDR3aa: CAWSVRSGQGSNQPQHF
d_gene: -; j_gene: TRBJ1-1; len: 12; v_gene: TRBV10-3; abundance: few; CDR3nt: TGTGCCATCAGTCAGGGTGGTACTGAAGCTTTCTTT; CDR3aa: CAISQGGTEAFF
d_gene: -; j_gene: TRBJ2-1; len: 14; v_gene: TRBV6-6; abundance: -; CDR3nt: TGTGCCAGCAGCCAGTCGGGCGTTTACAATGAGCAGTTCTTC; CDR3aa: CASSQSGVYNEQFF
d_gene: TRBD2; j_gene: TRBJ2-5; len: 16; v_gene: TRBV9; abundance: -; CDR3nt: TGTGCCAGCAGCAGAGGGACTAGCGGGGGCGGGGAGACCCAGTACTTC; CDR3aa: CASSRGTSGGGETQYF
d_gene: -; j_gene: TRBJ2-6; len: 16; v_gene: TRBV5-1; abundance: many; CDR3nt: TGCGCCAGCAGCCCCGAACGGGTCTCTGGGGCCAACGTCCTGACTTTC; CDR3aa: CASSPERVSGANVLTF
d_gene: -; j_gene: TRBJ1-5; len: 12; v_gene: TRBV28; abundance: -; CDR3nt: TGTGCCAGCAATGGGAGAAATCAGCCCCAGCATTTT; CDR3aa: CASNGRNQPQHF
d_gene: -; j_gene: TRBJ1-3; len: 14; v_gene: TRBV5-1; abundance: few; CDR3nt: TGCGCCAGCAGCATCGGTAACTCTGGAAACACCATATATTTT; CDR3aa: CASSIGNSGNTIYF
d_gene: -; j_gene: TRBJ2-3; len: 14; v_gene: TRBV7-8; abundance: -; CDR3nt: TGTGCCAGCAGCTTAGGGGGTCCGACAGATACGCAGTATTTT; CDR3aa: CASSLGGPTDTQYF
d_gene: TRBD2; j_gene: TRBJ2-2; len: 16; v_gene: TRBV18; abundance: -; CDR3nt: TGTGCCAGCCCTCTAGCGGGACCGACGAACACCGGGGAGCTGTTTTTT; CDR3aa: CASPLAGPTNTGELFF
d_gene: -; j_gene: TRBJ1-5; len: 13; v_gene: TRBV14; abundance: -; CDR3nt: TGTGCCAGCAGCCAAGATTGGCGCCAGCCCCAGCATTTT; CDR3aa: CASSQDWRQPQHF
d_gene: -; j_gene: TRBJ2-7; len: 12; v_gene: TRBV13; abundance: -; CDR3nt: TGTGCCAGCAGCCTCCTCTCCTACGAGCAGTACTTC; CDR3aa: CASSLLSYEQYF
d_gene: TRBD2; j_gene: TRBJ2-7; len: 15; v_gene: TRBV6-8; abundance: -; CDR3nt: TGTGCCAGCAGTAGCCTAGCGGGCCCAGGTTACGAGCAGTACTTC; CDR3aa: CASSSLAGPGYEQYF
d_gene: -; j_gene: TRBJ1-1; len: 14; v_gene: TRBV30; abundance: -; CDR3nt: TGTGCCTGGAGGCTTTCGGGACCGGGAACTGAAGCTTTCTTT; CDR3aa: CAWRLSGPGTEAFF
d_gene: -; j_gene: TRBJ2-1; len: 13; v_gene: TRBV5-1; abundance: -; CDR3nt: TGCGCCAGCAGCTTCGCCCGGCCCGATGAGCAGTTCTTC; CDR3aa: CASSFARPDEQFF
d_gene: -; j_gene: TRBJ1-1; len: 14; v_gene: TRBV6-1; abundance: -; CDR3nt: TGTGCCAGCAGTGAAGGGGGGATGAACACTGAAGCTTTCTTT; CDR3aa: CASSEGGMNTEAFF
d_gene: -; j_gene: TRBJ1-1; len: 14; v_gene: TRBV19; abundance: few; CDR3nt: TGTGCCAGTAGTATAGGAAGGGAGAACACTGAAGCTTTCTTT; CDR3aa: CASSIGRENTEAFF
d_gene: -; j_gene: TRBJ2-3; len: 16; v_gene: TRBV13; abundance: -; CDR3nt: TGTGCCAGCAGCTTAATGCGGGGGCCTAGCACAGATACGCAGTATTTT; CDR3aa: CASSLMRGPSTDTQYF
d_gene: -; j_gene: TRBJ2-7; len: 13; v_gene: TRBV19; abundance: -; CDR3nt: TGTGCCAGTACCCAGGTGGGGCAGGGCGAGCAGTACTTC; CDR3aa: CASTQVGQGEQYF
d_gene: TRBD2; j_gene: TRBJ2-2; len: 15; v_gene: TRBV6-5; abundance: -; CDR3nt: TGTGCCAGCAGTCGGACTAGCGGGATCACCGGGGAGCTGTTTTTT; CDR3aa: CASSRTSGITGELFF
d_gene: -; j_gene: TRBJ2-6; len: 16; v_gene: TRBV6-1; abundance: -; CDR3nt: TGTGCCAGCAGTGGCGCAGGTAGCTCTGGGGCCAACGTCCTGACTTTC; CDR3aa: CASSGAGSSGANVLTF
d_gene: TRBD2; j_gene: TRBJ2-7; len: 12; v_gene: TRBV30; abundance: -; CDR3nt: TGTGCAGTAGCGGGGCGCCCCTACGAGCAGTACTTC; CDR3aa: CAVAGRPYEQYF
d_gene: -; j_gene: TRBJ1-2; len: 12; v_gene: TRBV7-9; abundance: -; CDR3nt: TGTGCCAGCAGCTTAGATGGGTTGGGCTACACCTTC; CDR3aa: CASSLDGLGYTF
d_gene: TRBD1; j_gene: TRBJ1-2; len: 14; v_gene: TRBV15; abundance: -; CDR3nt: TGTGCCACCAGCGGATGGACAGGGACTTATGGCTACACCTTC; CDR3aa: CATSGWTGTYGYTF
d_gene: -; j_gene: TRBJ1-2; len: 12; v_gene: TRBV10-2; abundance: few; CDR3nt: TGCGCCAGCAGTCGAGATGACTATGGCTACACCTTC; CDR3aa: CASSRDDYGYTF
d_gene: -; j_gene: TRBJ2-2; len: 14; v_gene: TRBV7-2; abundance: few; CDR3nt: TGTGCCAGCAGCTTCCGAGGGGGGGCCGGGGAGCTGTTTTTT; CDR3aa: CASSFRGGAGELFF
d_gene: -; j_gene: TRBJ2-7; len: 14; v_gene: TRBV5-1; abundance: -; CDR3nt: TGCGCCAGCAGCTTGGAAGGGGCAAGGGACGAGCAGTACTTC; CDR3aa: CASSLEGARDEQYF
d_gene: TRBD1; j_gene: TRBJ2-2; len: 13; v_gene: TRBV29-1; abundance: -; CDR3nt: TGCAGCGTTCGGACAGGGGGCACCGGGGAGCTGTTTTTT; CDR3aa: CSVRTGGTGELFF
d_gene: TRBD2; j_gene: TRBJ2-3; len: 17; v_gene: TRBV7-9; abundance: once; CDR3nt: TGTGCCAGCAGCCCAGGGACTAGCGGGAGAAATGGGGATACGCAGTATTTT; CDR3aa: CASSPGTSGRNGDTQYF
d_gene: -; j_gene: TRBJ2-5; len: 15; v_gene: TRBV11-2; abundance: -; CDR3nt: TGTGCCAGCAGCTTAGATACTGGAGCTAGCGCGACCCAGTACTTC; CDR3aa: CASSLDTGASATQYF
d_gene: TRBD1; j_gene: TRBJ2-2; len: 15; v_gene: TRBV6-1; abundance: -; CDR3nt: TGTGCCAGCAGTCCGAGGGGGCAGGACACCGGGGAGCTGTTTTTT; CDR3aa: CASSPRGQDTGELFF
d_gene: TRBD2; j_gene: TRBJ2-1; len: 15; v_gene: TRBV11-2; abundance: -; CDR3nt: TGTGCCAGCAGCTTAGTGGGGACTAGTAACGATGAGCAGTTCTTC; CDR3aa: CASSLVGTSNDEQFF
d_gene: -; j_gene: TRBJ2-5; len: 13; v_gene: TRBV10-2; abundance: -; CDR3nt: TGCGCCAGCAGTGAGAGAGGGCGAGAGACCCAGTACTTC; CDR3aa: CASSERGRETQYF
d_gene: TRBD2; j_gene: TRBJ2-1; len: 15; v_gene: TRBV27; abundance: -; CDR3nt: TGTGCCAGCAGTTTGGGTGGGACTAGGGGGGTTGAGCAGTTCTTC; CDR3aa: CASSLGGTRGVEQFF
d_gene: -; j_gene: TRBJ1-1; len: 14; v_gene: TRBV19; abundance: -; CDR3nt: TGTGCCAGTAGCAGGAGTGGGGAATACACTGAAGCTTTCTTT; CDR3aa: CASSRSGEYTEAFF
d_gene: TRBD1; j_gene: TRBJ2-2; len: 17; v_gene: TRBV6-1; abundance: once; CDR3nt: TGTGCCAGCAGTGTGACAGGGGGATCCTTCTTGGCCGGGGAGCTGTTTTTT; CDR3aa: CASSVTGGSFLAGELFF
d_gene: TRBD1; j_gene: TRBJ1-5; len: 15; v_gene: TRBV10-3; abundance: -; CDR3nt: TGTGCCATCAGTGTGGGACAGGTAGGAAACCAGCCCCAGCATTTT; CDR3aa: CAISVGQVGNQPQHF
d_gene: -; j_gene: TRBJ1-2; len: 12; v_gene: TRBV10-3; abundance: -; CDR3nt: TGTGCCATCAGTGAGGGGAACTATGGCTACACCTTC; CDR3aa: CAISEGNYGYTF
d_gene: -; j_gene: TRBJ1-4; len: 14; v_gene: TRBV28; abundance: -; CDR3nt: TGTGCCAGCAGTTCCCCTTCACGATATGGAAGACTGTTTTTT; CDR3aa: CASSSPSRYGRLFF
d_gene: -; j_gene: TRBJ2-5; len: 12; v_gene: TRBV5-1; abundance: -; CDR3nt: TGCGCCAGCAGCGCCGAGGGAGAGACCCAGTACTTC; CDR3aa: CASSAEGETQYF
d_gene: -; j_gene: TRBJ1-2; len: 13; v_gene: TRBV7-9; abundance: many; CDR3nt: TGTGCCAGCAGCTCACCGGGCACCGGTGGCTACACCTTC; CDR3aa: CASSSPGTGGYTF